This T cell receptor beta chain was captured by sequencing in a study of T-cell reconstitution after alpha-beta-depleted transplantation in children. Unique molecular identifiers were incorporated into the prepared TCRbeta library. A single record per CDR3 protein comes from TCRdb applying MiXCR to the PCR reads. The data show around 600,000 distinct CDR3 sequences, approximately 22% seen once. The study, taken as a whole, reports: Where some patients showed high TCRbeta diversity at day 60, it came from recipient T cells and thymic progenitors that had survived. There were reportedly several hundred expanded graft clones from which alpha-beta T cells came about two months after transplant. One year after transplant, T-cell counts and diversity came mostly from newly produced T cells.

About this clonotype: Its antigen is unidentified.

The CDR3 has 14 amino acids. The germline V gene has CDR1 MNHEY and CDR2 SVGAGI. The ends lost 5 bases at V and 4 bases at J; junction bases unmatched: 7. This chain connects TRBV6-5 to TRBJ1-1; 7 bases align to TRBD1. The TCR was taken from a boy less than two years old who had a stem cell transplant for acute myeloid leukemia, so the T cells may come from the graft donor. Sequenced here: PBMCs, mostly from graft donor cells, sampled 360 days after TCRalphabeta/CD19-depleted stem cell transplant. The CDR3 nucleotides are TGTGCCAGCAGTAACTTGGCAGGGGGCACTGAAGCTTTCTTT. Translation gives CASSNLAGGTEAFF.